The 23 T cell receptor beta chains in this list originate from one sample, sequenced in a study of T-cell reconstitution after alpha-beta-depleted transplantation in children. Unique molecular identifiers were incorporated when the TCRbeta library was constructed. TCRdb re-called the PCR reads through MiXCR, storing one row per CDR3 protein. The data show approximately 190,000 distinct CDR3 sequences, approximately 8% seen once. The specimen was PBMCs, mostly from graft donor cells, collected 360 days after TCRalphabeta/CD19-depleted stem cell transplant. The receptors shown here come from a male patient between 2 and 9 years old who had a stem cell transplant for acute myeloid leukemia, so the T cells may come from the graft donor.

The rearrangement joins TRBV18 to TRBJ2-5; no definite D call. Germline V gene lookup returns CDR1 KGHSH and CDR2 LQKENI. Trimming stripped 1 base from V and 2 bases from J, with 11 bases between. CDR3 length equals 15 residues. In DNA form, the CDR3 reads TGTGCCAGCTCACCACAAGGGTTGGGGCAAGAGACCCAGTACTTC. This codes for CASSPQGLGQETQYF.

This sequence joins TRBV3-1 and TRBJ2-7, with D possibly being TRBD1 or TRBD2 (5 bases each). This CDR3 has 14 residues. Between the trimmed V and J ends, which lost 4 bases and 0 bases, there was a span of 10 bases. Germline V gene sequence: CDR1 LGHDT, CDR2 YNNKEL (reference sequence). The CDR3 DNA follows: TGTGCCAGCAGCCCGGGACCCTTCTCCTACGAGCAGTACTTC. Translated: CASSPGPFSYEQYF.

The chain uses TRBV5-4 and TRBJ2-5; D may be TRBD1 (6 bases). The CDR3 is made up of 11 amino acids. In germline, CDR1 is SGHNT, CDR2 YYREEE (reference sequence). V was trimmed by 4 bases and J by 9 bases, leaving 10 bases between them. CDR3 region: CASSAEGAQYF. The CDR3 DNA reads TGTGCCAGCAGCGCTGAGGGGGCCCAGTACTTC. The variable domain in full, with the rest retrieved from reference TRBV5-4 and TRBJ2-5, is ETGVTQSPTHLIKTRGQQVTLRCSSQSGHNTVSWYQQALGQGPQFIFQYYREEENGRGNFPPRFSGLQFPNYSSELNVNALELDDSALYLCASSAEGAQYFGPGTRLLVL.

V usage is TRBV7-9 and J usage is TRBJ2-7, with D tentatively TRBD1 (6 bases). Trimming stripped 5 bases from V and 4 bases from J, with 12 bases between. This CDR3 has 13 residues. Germline-derived CDR1 and CDR2 are SEHNR and FQNEAQ (reference sequence). The CDR3: CASSPRDMYEQYV. The CDR3 DNA is TGTGCCAGCAGCCCCCGGGACATGTACGAGCAGTACGTC.

The J gene is TRBJ2-7, the V gene TRBV6-5; the D gene is possibly TRBD1 (6 bases). V was shortened by 5 bases and J by 7 bases, with 21 bases between the two germline ends. CDR3 length equals 15 residues. Germline V gene sequence: CDR1 MNHEY, CDR2 SVGAGI. CDR3: CASSTQTGLYEEQYF. CDR3 DNA sequence: TGTGCCAGCAGTACTCAGACAGGCCTCTACGAAGAGCAGTACTTC.

This clonotype was seen at least ten times. The genes are TRBV7-9 and TRBJ2-1, with TRBD2 identical over 11 bases. The CDR3 loop spans 16 amino acids. Germline CDR1 and CDR2: SEHNR and FQNEAQ (reference sequence). V trimming: 5 bases; J trimming: 7 bases; junction bases outside the gene matches: 10. CDR3 in amino acids: CASSPVGTSGGNEQFF. The DNA for the CDR3 is TGTGCCAGCAGCCCAGTAGGTACTAGCGGGGGAAATGAGCAGTTCTTC.

This clonotype was seen a handful of times. This chain connects TRBV7-2 to TRBJ2-7; D may be TRBD1 (7 bases). Trimming left V 1 base short and J 7 bases short, with 14 bases between. CDR1 is SGHTA and CDR2 is FQGNSA in the germline V gene. The CDR3 is 14 residues long. CDR3 protein: CASSLVEGAWEQYF. CDR3 nucleotides: TGTGCCAGCAGCTTAGTGGAGGGGGCCTGGGAGCAGTACTTC.

This clonotype appeared a few times. V and J are TRBV4-1 and TRBJ1-1, with D tentatively TRBD1 (6 bases). From germline, CDR1 is MGHRA and CDR2 YSYEKL. The CDR3 covers 16 residues. V was trimmed by 7 bases and J by 0 bases, leaving 18 bases between them. The DNA of the CDR3 is TGCGCCAGCACCTCAGAGGGGGGGCGTATGAACACTGAAGCTTTCTTT. Its protein product is CASTSEGGRMNTEAFF.

With regard to this clonotype: A much larger clonotype is one base distant, so this may be a read error. This chain connects TRBV20-1 to TRBJ2-1; either TRBD1 or TRBD2 may fit D (7 bases each). Germline-derived CDR1 and CDR2 are DFQATT and SNEGSKA (reference sequence). The CDR3 runs 17 residues. The CDR3 sequence is CSARGLVGDSSYNEQFF. CDR3 in DNA: TGCAGTGCCAGAGGACTAGTGGGGGACAGCTCCTACAATGAGCAGTTCTTC.

In its sample, this clonotype was seen many times. The chain couples TRBV5-4 to TRBJ2-3, with 7 bases lining up with TRBD2. Germline V gene data show CDR1 as SGHNT and CDR2 as YYREEE (reference sequence). The CDR3 sequence is 15 residues long. After removal of 0 bases from V and 2 bases from J, the junction contained 3 bases not matched to a gene. The CDR3 loop is CASSLVSGNTDTQYF. The CDR3 coding sequence is TGTGCCAGCAGCTTGGTGAGCGGGAACACAGATACGCAGTATTTT.

This clonotype occurred many times. The chain combines TRBV7-8 with TRBJ2-4, with D perhaps matching TRBD1 (6 bases). V lost 4 bases and J lost 0, with 16 bases in between. Germline values: CDR1 SGHVS, CDR2 FQNEAQ. This CDR3 comprises 17 residues. In DNA form, the CDR3 reads TGTGCCAGCAGCTCGTACAGGGAGACGGTAGCCAAAAACATTCAGTACTTC. This encodes CASSSYRETVAKNIQYF.

This clonotype showed up just a few times. The CDR3 protein is CASSLVRELFF. The CDR3 coding sequence is TGTGCCAGCAGCTTAGTCCGGGAGCTGTTTTTT. V usage is TRBV7-2 and J usage is TRBJ2-2; no firm D call. Trimming left V 1 base short and J 9 bases short, with 3 bases between. The CDR3 sequence is 11 residues long. The germline gives CDR1 SGHTA, CDR2 FQGNSA.

In this sample, this clonotype turned up many times. The chain links TRBV18 to TRBJ2-7; 10 nucleotides match TRBD1. The length of the CDR3 is 16 residues. Trimming took 3 bases from V and 2 from J; bases not matched to a gene: 7. Germline V gives CDR1 KGHSH, CDR2 LQKENI. The CDR3 DNA reads as TGTGCCAGCTCACCGTTCGAAGGGACAGGGGCCTACGAGCAGTACTTC. Translating it yields CASSPFEGTGAYEQYF. The whole variable domain, remainder taken from reference TRBV18 and TRBJ2-7, is NAGVMQNPRHLVRRRGQEARLRCSPMKGHSHVYWYRQLPEEGLKFMVYLQKENIIDESGMPKERFSAEFPKEGPSILRIQQVVRGDSAAYFCASSPFEGTGAYEQYFGPGTRLTVT.

This clonotype was observed many times. The chain couples TRBV4-2 to TRBJ2-2; 7 bases are a match to TRBD1. CDR1 is LGHNA, CDR2 YNFKEQ, per germline. Trimming at V came to 2 bases and at J to 3 bases, leaving 6 bases not matched to a gene. The CDR3 contains 16 residues. CDR3 nucleotides: TGTGCCAGCAGCCAACTCGGGACAGTCTACACCGGGGAGCTGTTTTTT. This translates into CASSQLGTVYTGELFF.

This clonotype has ten or more counts. This chain joins TRBV6-5 and TRBJ2-3; D might be TRBD2 (5 bases). V was cut by 2 bases and J by 7 bases, with 16 bases left in between. The germline V gene has CDR1 MNHEY and CDR2 SVGAGI. The CDR3 covers 15 residues. This CDR3 reads CASSYRAEGPNTQYF. The CDR3 DNA is TGTGCCAGCAGTTACCGGGCCGAGGGCCCAAATACGCAGTATTTT.

This clonotype appeared many times. The V call is TRBV20-1, the J call TRBJ2-5; weak D call: TRBD2 (7 bases). CDR1 DFQATT and CDR2 SNEGSKA come from the germline V gene (reference sequence). The CDR3 contains 15 residues. V was trimmed by 4 bases and J by 4 bases, leaving 19 bases between them. CDR3 region: CSAILEGGAGETQYF. The CDR3 nucleotides read TGCAGTGCTATTTTGGAAGGGGGGGCTGGAGAGACCCAGTACTTC.

The rearrangement links TRBV12-3 or TRBV12-4 to TRBJ1-5; D gene ambiguous. Between the trimmed V and J ends, which lost 3 bases and 4 bases, there was a span of 13 bases. CDR3 length equals 15 residues. The CDR3 nucleotides read TGTGCCAGCAGTTTGAGGGTAAACAGAAATCAGCCCCAGCATTTT. This gives the protein CASSLRVNRNQPQHF.

This clonotype has at least ten counts. This sequence joins TRBV15 and TRBJ2-7, with D perhaps matching TRBD2 (5 bases). The CDR3 is 15 amino acids. V lost 0 bases and J 0 bases, leaving 9 bases between the germline ends. CDR1 LNHNV and CDR2 YYDKDF come from the germline V gene (reference sequence). CDR3 coding DNA: TGTGCCACCAGCAGAGATTCCGGGATCTCCTACGAGCAGTACTTC. This gives the protein CATSRDSGISYEQYF. Looking up the rest from reference TRBV15 and TRBJ2-7 gives the full variable domain: DAMVIQNPRYQVTQFGKPVTLSCSQTLNHNVMYWYQQKSSQAPKLLFHYYDKDFNNEADTPDNFQSRRPNTSFCFLDIRSPGLGDTAMYLCATSRDSGISYEQYFGPGTRLTVT.

This clonotype was seen only a few times. The chain combines TRBV21-1 with TRBJ2-7; the table names TRBD2, a call not compared with the DNA. TRBV21-1 is shown as a pseudogene. This CDR3 comprises 17 residues. CDR3 nucleotide sequence: TGTGCCAGCAGCAAACGTAGGGAGGGAGCGGGAGGTAGCGAGCAGTACTTC. Translation: CASSKRREGAGGSEQYF.

The genes are TRBV20-1 and TRBJ2-1; 8 nucleotides align to TRBD2. The length of the CDR3 is 11 residues. Germline-derived CDR1 and CDR2 are DFQATT and SNEGSKA (reference sequence). This CDR3 is CRKRREDEQFF. CDR3 nucleotides: TGCAGGAAAAGGCGGGAGGATGAGCAGTTCTTC.

In this sample, this clonotype turned up a few times. CDR3: CASSLVAGREGYTF. In DNA form, the CDR3 reads TGTGCCAGCAGCTTGGTTGCAGGGCGAGAGGGCTACACCTTC. This chain uses TRBV5-4 with TRBJ1-2; D might be TRBD1 (5 bases). Germline lookup yields CDR1 SGHNT and CDR2 YYREEE (reference sequence). The CDR3 sequence is 14 residues long. V dropped 0 bases and J dropped 8 bases, with 14 bases sitting between them.

V usage is TRBV12-3 or TRBV12-4 and J usage is TRBJ1-1; weak D call: TRBD1 (5 bases). This CDR3 spans 14 amino acids. V dropped 1 base and J dropped 5 bases, with 11 bases sitting between them. The CDR3 sequence: CASSLVEGRTEAFF. The CDR3 DNA reads as TGTGCCAGCAGTTTAGTAGAGGGGAGGACTGAAGCTTTCTTT.

The chain is built from TRBV7-2 and TRBJ1-4; TRBD1 might be the D (5 bases). The CDR3 is 14 residues long. V was shortened by 0 bases and J by 8 bases, with 10 bases between the two germline ends. The germline V gene has CDR1 SGHTA and CDR2 FQGNSA. The CDR3 loop reads CASSLAQGKEKLFF. In DNA form, the CDR3 reads TGTGCCAGCAGCTTAGCTCAGGGAAAGGAAAAACTGTTTTTT.